The next 22 T cell receptor beta chains were all read from a single sample in a study of blood T cell repertoires in COVID-19. Using immunoSEQ multiplex PCR, the repertoire was profiled, and TCRdb retains in-frame clones only, with some absent. The data show approximately 68,000 clones, more than 75% seen once. The specimen was peripheral blood. The receptors were sampled from a man aged 70 or older with active or convalescent COVID-19.

The chain uses TRBV7-9 and TRBJ2-5; 9 bases agree with TRBD1. In germline, CDR1 is SEHNR, CDR2 FQNEAQ (reference sequence). J was trimmed by 5 bases and V by 1 base; bases with no gene match: 8. CDR3 length: 16 residues. In DNA form, the CDR3 reads TGTGCCAGCAGCTTAGGGTCCGGGACAGGGATGGAGACCCAGTACTTC. It translates to CASSLGSGTGMETQYF.

This sequence joins TRBV9 and TRBJ1-1; D unresolved. The CDR3 totals 14 residues. Trimming stripped 0 bases from V and 0 bases from J, with 6 bases between. Per the germline V gene, CDR1 is SGDLS and CDR2 is YYNGEE. CDR3 coding DNA: TGTGCCAGCAGCGTAGGTCTAATGAACACTGAAGCTTTCTTT. As protein: CASSVGLMNTEAFF. The full variable domain, with the rest looked up from reference TRBV9 and TRBJ1-1, is DSGVTQTPKHLITATGQRVTLRCSPRSGDLSVYWYQQSLDQGLQFLIQYYNGEERAKGNILERFSAQQFPDLHSELNLSSLELGDSALYFCASSVGLMNTEAFFGQGTRLTVV.

V is TRBV30 and J is TRBJ1-6, with D perhaps TRBD1 (6 bases). Trimming shortened V by 0 bases and J by 10 bases, and 10 bases separated the two germline ends. This CDR3 is 13 amino acids long. Germline V gene data show CDR1 as GTSNPN and CDR2 as SVGIG (reference sequence). In nucleotides, the CDR3 is TGTGCCTGGAGTGTCAGGGGTAACTCACCCCTCCACTTT. Encoded protein: CAWSVRGNSPLHF. The complete variable domain, with remaining parts taken from reference TRBV30 and TRBJ1-6, reads SQTIHQWPATLVQPVGSPLSLECTVEGTSNPNLYWYRQAAGRGLQLLFYSVGIGQISSEVPQNLSASRPQDRQFILSSKKLLLSDSGFYLCAWSVRGNSPLHFGNGTRLTVT.

This chain links TRBV28 with TRBJ2-7, with 10 nucleotides matching TRBD2. The germline CDR1 and CDR2 sequences are MDHEN and SYDVKM. This CDR3 comprises 14 residues. Trimming cost V 1 base and J 5 bases; bases outside gene matches: 2. The CDR3 DNA sequence: TGTGCCAGCAGTTTATATAGCGGGAGGCACGAGCAGTACTTC. Translated: CASSLYSGRHEQYF. Together with reference TRBV28 and TRBJ2-7, the CDR3 gives the full variable domain: DVKVTQSSRYLVKRTGEKVFLECVQDMDHENMFWYRQDPGLGLRLIYFSYDVKMKEKGDIPEGYSVSREKKERFSLILESASTNQTSMYLCASSLYSGRHEQYFGPGTRLTVT.

This chain joins TRBV5-1 and TRBJ2-1; TRBD2 matches 8 bases. The CDR3 extends over 15 amino acids. Germline assignment: CDR1 SGHRS and CDR2 YFSETQ. V trimming: 5 bases; J trimming: 0 bases; junction bases outside the gene matches: 4. CDR3 bases: TGCGCCAGCAGACCCAGCGGGAGCTCCTACAATGAGCAGTTCTTC. This sequence encodes CASRPSGSSYNEQFF.

This chain links TRBV7-2 with TRBJ2-1; 7 nucleotides align to TRBD1. The CDR3 loop spans 17 amino acids. Trimming cost V 5 bases and J 3 bases; bases outside gene matches: 13. In germline, CDR1 is SGHTA, CDR2 FQGNSA. The CDR3 DNA reads as TGTGCCAGCAGCCCCCCTTTGGGGACAGACCACTACAATGAGCAGTTCTTC. This gives the protein CASSPPLGTDHYNEQFF.

The chain links TRBV19 to TRBJ2-5; D is ambiguous. Germline CDR1 LNHDA, CDR2 SQIVND (reference sequence). This CDR3 is 13 amino acids long. The V gene lost 2 bases and the J gene lost 5 bases, with 9 bases spanning the gap. The CDR3 DNA reads as TGTGCCAGTAGTATAAGACTCGCGGAGACCCAGTACTTC. Residues: CASSIRLAETQYF.

Here the CDR3 reads CASSLAEYSYEQYF. The CDR3 coding sequence is TGTGCCAGCAGCTTAGCGGAGTATTCCTACGAGCAGTACTTC. The rearrangement links TRBV6-5 to TRBJ2-7, with a weak D call TRBD2 (6 bases). This CDR3 region has 14 residues. Per germline, CDR1 MNHEY and CDR2 SVGAGI. Trimming took off 6 bases at V and 1 base at J, with 13 bases between the two ends.

The V and J genes are TRBV27 and TRBJ2-1, with 13 bases lining up with TRBD2. Trimming cost V 5 bases and J 4 bases; bases outside gene matches: 11. CDR3 length: 18 amino acids. Germline V gene sequence: CDR1 MNHEY, CDR2 SMNVEV (reference sequence). The CDR3 protein is CASSQLRGTSGIYNEQFF. The CDR3 DNA is TGTGCCAGCAGTCAACTAAGAGGGACTAGCGGGATTTACAATGAGCAGTTCTTC.

Only a few counts were recorded for this clone. CDR3 residues: CASSTQGETQYF. CDR3 nucleotides: TGTGCCAGTAGTACGCAGGGAGAGACCCAGTACTTC. The chain has TRBV19 and TRBJ2-5, with D perhaps matching TRBD1 (5 bases). V lost 4 bases, J lost 4 bases, and 7 bases lay in between. Per the germline V gene, CDR1 is LNHDA and CDR2 is SQIVND (reference sequence). The CDR3 runs 12 residues.

This clone is a singleton in its sample. This chain uses TRBV13 with TRBJ2-1; 8 bases align to TRBD1. The CDR3 length is 16 residues. V dropped 5 bases and J dropped 8; count of bases not matched to a gene: 14. The germline CDR1 and CDR2 sequences are PRHDT and FYEKMQ (reference sequence). The CDR3: CASSQIGQGMFDEQFF. The CDR3, as DNA: TGTGCCAGCAGCCAAATCGGACAGGGTATGTTCGATGAGCAGTTCTTC.

The chain has TRBV5-1 and TRBJ2-3; the D is unclear. Germline V gene lookup returns CDR1 SGHRS and CDR2 YFSETQ. V lost 2 bases and J 4 bases, leaving 11 bases between the germline ends. The CDR3 length is 14 residues. This CDR3 is CASSLTSLPDTQYF. Here the CDR3 DNA reads TGCGCCAGCAGCTTAACCTCACTTCCAGATACGCAGTATTTT. Together with reference TRBV5-1 and TRBJ2-3, the CDR3 gives the full variable domain: KAGVTQTPRYLIKTRGQQVTLSCSPISGHRSVSWYQQTPGQGLQFLFEYFSETQRNKGNFPGRFSGRQFSNSRSEMNVSTLELGDSALYLCASSLTSLPDTQYFGPGTRLTVL.

The chain has TRBV9 and TRBJ2-1; perhaps TRBD1 as D (5 bases). CDR1 is SGDLS and CDR2 is YYNGEE in the germline V gene. Trimming shortened V by 2 bases and J by 4 bases, and 10 bases separated the two germline ends. This CDR3 is built from 14 residues. For the CDR3, the DNA is TGTGCCAGCAGCGTTAATGACAGATACAATGAGCAGTTCTTC. It codes for CASSVNDRYNEQFF.

The chain uses TRBV5-1 and TRBJ1-2, with D unresolved. This CDR3 region has 13 residues. Germline assignment: CDR1 SGHRS and CDR2 YFSETQ. The V end was cut by 7 bases, the J end by 5 bases, with 15 bases between. The DNA for the CDR3 is TGCGCCAGCGGGGAGGCAAGTGGGTATGGCTACACCTTC. It translates to CASGEASGYGYTF. Full variable domain (missing parts from reference TRBV5-1 and TRBJ1-2): KAGVTQTPRYLIKTRGQQVTLSCSPISGHRSVSWYQQTPGQGLQFLFEYFSETQRNKGNFPGRFSGRQFSNSRSEMNVSTLELGDSALYLCASGEASGYGYTFGSGTRLTVV.

The genes are TRBV19 and TRBJ2-1, with 9 bases lining up with TRBD2. The CDR3 length is 19 residues. Germline V gives CDR1 LNHDA, CDR2 SQIVND (reference sequence). V lost 2 bases and J lost 0; bases outside the gene matches: 11. CDR3 DNA: TGTGCCAGTAGTATATGGGGACTAGCCGTTCAGAGCTCCTACAATGAGCAGTTCTTC. It yields the protein CASSIWGLAVQSSYNEQFF.

The CDR3 region is CASSLSRRGETQYF. CDR3 DNA: TGTGCCAGCAGTTTATCCCGCAGGGGCGAGACCCAGTACTTC. The chain carries TRBV27 and TRBJ2-5; D is possibly TRBD1 (6 bases). CDR1 MNHEY and CDR2 SMNVEV come from the germline V gene (reference sequence). This CDR3 contains 14 residues. V was shortened by 0 bases and J by 5 bases, with 10 bases between the two germline ends.

The chain has TRBV19 and TRBJ1-2; D unresolved. Germline V CDR1 and CDR2: LNHDA, SQIVND (reference sequence). The CDR3 is 16 residues long. V lost 6 bases, J lost 1 base, and 18 bases lay in between. The CDR3 region has the DNA TGTGCCAGTAGCCCCGGGGAGGGTCGGTATAACTATGGCTACACCTTC. This sequence encodes CASSPGEGRYNYGYTF.

The V and J genes are TRBV3-1 (or the pseudogene TRBV3-2) and TRBJ2-5; 7 nucleotides align to TRBD2. Trimming cost V 5 bases and J 3 bases; bases outside gene matches: 9. This CDR3 is built from 15 residues. Germline V CDR1 and CDR2: LGHDT, YNNKEL (reference sequence). The CDR3 sequence is CASSAPGLNKETQYF. The DNA for the CDR3 is TGTGCCAGCAGCGCTCCGGGACTAAATAAAGAGACCCAGTACTTC.

This clone was picked up one time. The chain is built from TRBV9 and TRBJ1-1; 10 nucleotides align to TRBD1. This CDR3 has 15 amino acids. Trimming at V came to 5 bases and at J to 8 bases, leaving 12 bases not matched to a gene. CDR1 and CDR2 from the germline V gene are SGDLS and YYNGEE. This chain's CDR3 is CASRPLDRGLGEAFF. Here the CDR3 DNA reads TGTGCCAGCAGACCCCTCGACAGGGGGCTTGGGGAAGCTTTCTTT.

V gene TRBV6-5 combines with J gene TRBJ1-3, with no clear D. This CDR3 is 16 amino acids long. V lost 0 bases to trimming and J lost 0 bases, with 9 bases between them. Germline CDR1 MNHEY, CDR2 SVGAGI. The CDR3 reads CASSYSLRHSGNTIYF. CDR3 bases: TGTGCCAGCAGTTACTCCCTGCGGCACTCTGGAAACACCATATATTTT.

The rearrangement links TRBV4-3 to TRBJ1-5; D ambiguous. Germline CDR1 and CDR2: LGHNA and YSLEER. The V and J ends lost 2 bases and 4 bases respectively, with 6 bases between them. This CDR3 is 13 amino acids long. CDR3 region: CASSQTTNQPQHF. For the CDR3, the DNA is TGCGCCAGCAGCCAAACGACTAATCAGCCCCAGCATTTT.

This clone was recorded a few times. V and J are TRBV9 and TRBJ2-7; the match to TRBD1 covers 9 bases. Looked up from germline, CDR1 is SGDLS and CDR2 is YYNGEE. The CDR3 loop spans 16 amino acids. Losses at the gene ends were 3 bases for V and 5 bases for J; bases not matched to a gene: 12. This CDR3 is CASSARPGQGIDEQYF. The CDR3 DNA reads as TGTGCCAGCAGCGCCCGACCGGGACAGGGCATCGACGAGCAGTACTTC. The variable domain in full, with the rest retrieved from reference TRBV9 and TRBJ2-7, is DSGVTQTPKHLITATGQRVTLRCSPRSGDLSVYWYQQSLDQGLQFLIQYYNGEERAKGNILERFSAQQFPDLHSELNLSSLELGDSALYFCASSARPGQGIDEQYFGPGTRLTVT.